This TCR beta chain is drawn from a study of CD8 T cells in Susac syndrome. Study-level background: The Susac syndrome patients were therapy-naive, on corticosteroids, or on intravenous immunoglobulin alone at blood draw.

Patients with Susac syndrome fulfilled recently defined diagnostic criteria for definite or probable disease. V was cut by 1 base and J by 2 bases, with 10 bases left in between. Germline V gives CDR1 SQVTM, CDR2 ANQGSEA. This CDR3 region has 14 residues. Random-hexamer reverse transcription was applied to about 0.45 to 1 ug RNA. Amplification of the TCR beta CDR3 was carried out by immunoSEQ multiplex PCR, which spanned a total of 54 Vbeta and 13 Jbeta segments. MiXCR, run by TCRdb on the immunoSEQ multiplex PCR reads, gives a single entry per CDR3 protein. The sample yields some 97,000 distinct CDR3 sequences, about 96% seen once.

The chain uses TRBV29-1 and TRBJ2-3, with D maybe TRBD2 (5 bases). The source material was CD8+ T cells from PBMCs. This receptor was taken from a human donor with Susac syndrome. The CDR3 is CSVEGGDITDTQYF. CDR3 coding DNA: TGCAGCGTTGAAGGGGGAGACATCACAGATACGCAGTATTTT.